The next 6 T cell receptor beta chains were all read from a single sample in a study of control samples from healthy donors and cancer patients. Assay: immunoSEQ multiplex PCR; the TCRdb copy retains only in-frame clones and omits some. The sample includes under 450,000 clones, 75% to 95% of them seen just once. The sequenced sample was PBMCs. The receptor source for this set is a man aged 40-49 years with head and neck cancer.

The CDR3 coding sequence is TGTGCCAGCAGCCCAGGACTAGCGGGAGGAGAGACCCAGTACTTC. Residues: CASSPGLAGGETQYF. The V and J genes are TRBV7-3 and TRBJ2-5; 14 positions match TRBD2. Germline loops: CDR1 SGHTA, CDR2 FQGTGA. The CDR3 is 15 residues long. Trimming took 5 bases from V and 4 from J; bases not matched to a gene: 3.

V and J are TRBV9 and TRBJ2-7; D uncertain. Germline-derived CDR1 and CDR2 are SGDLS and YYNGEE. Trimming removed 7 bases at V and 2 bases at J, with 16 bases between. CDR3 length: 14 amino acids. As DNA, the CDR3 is TGTGCCAGCGCCGAAACTGGGTCTACCTACGAGCAGTACTTC. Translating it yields CASAETGSTYEQYF.

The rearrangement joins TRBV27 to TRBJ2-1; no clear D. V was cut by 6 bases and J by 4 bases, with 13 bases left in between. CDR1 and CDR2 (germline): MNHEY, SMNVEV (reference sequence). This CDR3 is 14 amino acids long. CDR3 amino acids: CASSTIDGYNEQFF. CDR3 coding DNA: TGTGCCAGCAGCACAATCGACGGGTACAATGAGCAGTTCTTC.

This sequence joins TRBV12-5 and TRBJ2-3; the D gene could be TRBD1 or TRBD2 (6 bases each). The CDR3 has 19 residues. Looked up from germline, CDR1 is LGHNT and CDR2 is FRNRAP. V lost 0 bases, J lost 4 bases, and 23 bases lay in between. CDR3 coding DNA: TGTGCTAGTGGTTTGGTACAGGTTTGGGGGGCGGTCAAGGCAGATACGCAGTATTTT. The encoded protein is CASGLVQVWGAVKADTQYF.

Here the CDR3 DNA reads TGCGCCAGCAGCCAAGAACAGGGCGGCGAAGCTTTCTTT. This encodes CASSQEQGGEAFF. This chain links TRBV4-1 with TRBJ1-1; possible D gene TRBD1, 6 bases. This CDR3 has 13 amino acids. Germline CDR1 and CDR2: MGHRA and YSYEKL. The V end was cut by 0 bases, the J end by 8 bases, with 10 bases between.

CDR3 region: CASRPGGSSTGELFF. The CDR3 coding sequence is TGTGCCAGCAGACCGGGGGGGTCGAGCACCGGGGAGCTGTTTTTT. This rearrangement joins TRBV9 to TRBJ2-2, with 8 bases that match TRBD2. In germline, CDR1 is SGDLS, CDR2 YYNGEE. V lost 5 bases to trimming and J lost 4 bases; unmatched junction nucleotides: 7. The CDR3 runs 15 residues.